This T cell receptor (beta chain) was profiled in a study of metastatic and nonmetastatic thyroid tumors. Looking at the study overall: The authors compared repertoires across blood and tumor or nodule tissue from malignant and benign thyroid patients.

The entire patient cohort was treatment-naive prior to thyroid surgery. Germline V lookup: CDR1 MNHEY, CDR2 SVGEGT. This CDR3 spans 14 amino acids. V lost 5 bases and J lost 1; bases outside the gene matches: 2. With MiXCR, TCRdb reprocessed the PCR reads. The sample contains some 69,000 clones, 14% of which appear only once. In this sample, this clone turned up many times. The chain employs TRBV6-2 or TRBV6-3 and TRBJ2-4; 7 nucleotides agree with TRBD1. The TCR originated in a male donor with papillary thyroid cancer or a benign thyroid nodule (not recorded which). Some clones in this sample may be carry-over from other donors' samples. Sequenced: blood. CDR3 in amino acids: CASSATGAKNIQYF. CDR3 in DNA: TGTGCCAGCAGTGCGACAGGGGCCAAAAACATTCAGTACTTC.